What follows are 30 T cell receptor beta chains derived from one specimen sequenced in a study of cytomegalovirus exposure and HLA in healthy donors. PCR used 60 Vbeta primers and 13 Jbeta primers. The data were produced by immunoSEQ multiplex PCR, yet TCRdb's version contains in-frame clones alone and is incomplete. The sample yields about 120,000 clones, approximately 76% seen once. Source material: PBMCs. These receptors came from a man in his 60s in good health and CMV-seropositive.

The DNA of the CDR3 is TGTGCCAGTAGTCAGGCGACCGGGGAGCTGTTTTTT. This encodes CASSQATGELFF. This chain connects TRBV19 to TRBJ2-2; D not resolved. V was cut by 5 bases and J by 5 bases, with 6 bases left in between. The CDR3 sequence is 12 residues long. Germline V CDR1 and CDR2: LNHDA, SQIVND (reference sequence).

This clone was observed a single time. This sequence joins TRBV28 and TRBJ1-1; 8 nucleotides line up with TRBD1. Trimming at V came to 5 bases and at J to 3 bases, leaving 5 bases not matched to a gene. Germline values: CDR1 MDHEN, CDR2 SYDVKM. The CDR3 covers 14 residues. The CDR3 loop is CASSPGGSHTEAFF. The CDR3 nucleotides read TGTGCCAGCAGTCCAGGGGGCTCCCACACTGAAGCTTTCTTT. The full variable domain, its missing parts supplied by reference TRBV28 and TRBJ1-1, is DVKVTQSSRYLVKRTGEKVFLECVQDMDHENMFWYRQDPGLGLRLIYFSYDVKMKEKGDIPEGYSVSREKKERFSLILESASTNQTSMYLCASSPGGSHTEAFFGQGTRLTVV.

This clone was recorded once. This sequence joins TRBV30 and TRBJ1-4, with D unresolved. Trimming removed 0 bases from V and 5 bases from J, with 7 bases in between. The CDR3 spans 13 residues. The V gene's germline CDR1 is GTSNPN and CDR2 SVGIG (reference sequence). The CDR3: CAWSVRVNEKLFF. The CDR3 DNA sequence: TGTGCCTGGAGTGTAAGAGTAAATGAAAAACTGTTTTTT.

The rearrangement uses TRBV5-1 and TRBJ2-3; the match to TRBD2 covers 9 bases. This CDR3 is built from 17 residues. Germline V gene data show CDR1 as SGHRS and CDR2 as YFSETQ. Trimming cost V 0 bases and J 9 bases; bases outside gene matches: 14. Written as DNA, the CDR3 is TGCGCCAGCAGCTTGGGAGCGACTAGCGGCAATATAGGGACGCAGTATTTT. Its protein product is CASSLGATSGNIGTQYF. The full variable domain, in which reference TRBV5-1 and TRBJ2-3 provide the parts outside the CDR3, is KAGVTQTPRYLIKTRGQQVTLSCSPISGHRSVSWYQQTPGQGLQFLFEYFSETQRNKGNFPGRFSGRQFSNSRSEMNVSTLELGDSALYLCASSLGATSGNIGTQYFGPGTRLTVL.

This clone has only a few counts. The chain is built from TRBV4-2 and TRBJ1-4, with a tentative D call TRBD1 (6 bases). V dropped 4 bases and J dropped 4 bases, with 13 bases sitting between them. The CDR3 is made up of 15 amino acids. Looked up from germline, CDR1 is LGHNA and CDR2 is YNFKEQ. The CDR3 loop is CASSPARGINEKLFF. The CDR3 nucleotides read TGTGCCAGCAGCCCTGCTAGGGGGATTAATGAAAAACTGTTTTTT.

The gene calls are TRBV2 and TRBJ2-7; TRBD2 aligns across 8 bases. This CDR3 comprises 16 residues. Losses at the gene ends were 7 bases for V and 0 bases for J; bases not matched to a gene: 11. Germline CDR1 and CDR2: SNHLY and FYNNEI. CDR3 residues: CASKDSGTVSSYEQYF. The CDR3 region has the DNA TGTGCCAGCAAGGATAGCGGGACCGTTAGCTCCTACGAGCAGTACTTC.

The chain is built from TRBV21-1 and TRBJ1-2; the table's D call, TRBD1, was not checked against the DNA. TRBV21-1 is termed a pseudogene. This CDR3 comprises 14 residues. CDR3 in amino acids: CASSKKQGGYGYTF. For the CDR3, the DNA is TGTGCCAGCAGCAAAAAACAGGGGGGATATGGCTACACCTTC.

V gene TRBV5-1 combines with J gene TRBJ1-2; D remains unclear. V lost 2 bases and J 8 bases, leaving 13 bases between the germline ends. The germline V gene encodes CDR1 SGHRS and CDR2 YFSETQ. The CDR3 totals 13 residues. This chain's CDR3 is CASSFTRETGYTF. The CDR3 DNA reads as TGCGCCAGCAGCTTTACCCGGGAAACCGGCTACACCTTC.

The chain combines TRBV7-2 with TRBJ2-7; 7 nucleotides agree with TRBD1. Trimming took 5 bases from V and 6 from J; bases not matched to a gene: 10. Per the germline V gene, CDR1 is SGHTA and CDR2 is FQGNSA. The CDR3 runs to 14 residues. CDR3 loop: CASSIGQVPTEQYF. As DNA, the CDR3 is TGTGCCAGCAGCATAGGACAGGTACCCACCGAGCAGTACTTC.

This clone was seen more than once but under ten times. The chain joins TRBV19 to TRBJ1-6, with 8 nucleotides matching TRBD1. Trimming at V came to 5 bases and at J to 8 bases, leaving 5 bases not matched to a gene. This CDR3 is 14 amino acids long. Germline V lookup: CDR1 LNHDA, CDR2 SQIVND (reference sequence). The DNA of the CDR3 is TGTGCCAGTAGTTCGACAGGGGCGTATTCACCCCTCCACTTT. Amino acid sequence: CASSSTGAYSPLHF.

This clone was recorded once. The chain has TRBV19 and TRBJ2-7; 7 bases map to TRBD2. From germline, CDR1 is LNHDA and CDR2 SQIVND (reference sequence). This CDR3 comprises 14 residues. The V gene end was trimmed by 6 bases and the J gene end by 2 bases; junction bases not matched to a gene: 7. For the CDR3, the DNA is TGTGCCAGTAGCCGCGGGGGTGGAGCCTACGAGCAGTACTTC. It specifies CASSRGGGAYEQYF.

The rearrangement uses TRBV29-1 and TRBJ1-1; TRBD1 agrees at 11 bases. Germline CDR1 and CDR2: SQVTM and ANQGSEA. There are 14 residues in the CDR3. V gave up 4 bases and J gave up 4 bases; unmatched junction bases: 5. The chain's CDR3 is CSVVSGTGGTEAFF. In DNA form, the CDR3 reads TGCAGCGTTGTCAGCGGGACAGGGGGCACTGAAGCTTTCTTT.

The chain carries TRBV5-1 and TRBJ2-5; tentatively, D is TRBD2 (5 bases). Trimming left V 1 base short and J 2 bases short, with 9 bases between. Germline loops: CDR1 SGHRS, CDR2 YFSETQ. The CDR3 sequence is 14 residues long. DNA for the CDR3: TGCGCCAGCAGCTTGTCGGGGAGTCAAGAGACCCAGTACTTC. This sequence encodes CASSLSGSQETQYF.

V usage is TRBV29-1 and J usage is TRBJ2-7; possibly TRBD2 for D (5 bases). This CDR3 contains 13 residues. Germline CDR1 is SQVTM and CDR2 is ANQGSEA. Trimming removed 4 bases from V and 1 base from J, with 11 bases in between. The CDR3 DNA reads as TGCAGCGTTGCGAGGGATAAGTCCTACGAGCAGTACTTC. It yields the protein CSVARDKSYEQYF.

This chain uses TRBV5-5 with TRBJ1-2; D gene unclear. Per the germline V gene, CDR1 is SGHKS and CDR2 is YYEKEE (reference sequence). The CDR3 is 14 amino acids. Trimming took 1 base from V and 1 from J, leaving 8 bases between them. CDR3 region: CASSLQQFNYGYTF. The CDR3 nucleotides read TGTGCCAGCAGCTTGCAACAATTTAACTATGGCTACACCTTC.

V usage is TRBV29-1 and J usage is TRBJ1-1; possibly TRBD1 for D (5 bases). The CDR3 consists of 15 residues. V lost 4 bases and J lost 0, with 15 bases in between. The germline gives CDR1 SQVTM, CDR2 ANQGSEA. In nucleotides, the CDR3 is TGCAGCGTTGCGGACATCTGGGGTCTGAACACTGAAGCTTTCTTT. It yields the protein CSVADIWGLNTEAFF.

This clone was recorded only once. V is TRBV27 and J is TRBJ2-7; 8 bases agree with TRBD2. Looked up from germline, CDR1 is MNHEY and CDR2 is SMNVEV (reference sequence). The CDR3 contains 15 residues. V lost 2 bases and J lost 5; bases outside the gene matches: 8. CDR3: CASSLRGLDTHEQYF. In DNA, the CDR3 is TGTGCCAGCAGTTTAAGGGGACTAGATACCCACGAGCAGTACTTC.

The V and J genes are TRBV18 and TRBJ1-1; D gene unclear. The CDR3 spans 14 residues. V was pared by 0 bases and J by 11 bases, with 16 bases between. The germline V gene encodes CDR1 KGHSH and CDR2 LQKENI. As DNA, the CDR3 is TGTGCCAGCTCACCACCCTCCGCGATCTGGTGGGCTTTCTTT. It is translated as CASSPPSAIWWAFF.

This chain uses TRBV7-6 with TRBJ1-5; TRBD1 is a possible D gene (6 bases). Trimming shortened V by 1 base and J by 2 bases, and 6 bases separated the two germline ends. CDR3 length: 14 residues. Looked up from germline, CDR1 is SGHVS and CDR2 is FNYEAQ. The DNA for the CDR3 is TGTGCCAGCAGCTTAGAGGGGGGCAATCAGCCCCAGCATTTT. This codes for CASSLEGGNQPQHF.

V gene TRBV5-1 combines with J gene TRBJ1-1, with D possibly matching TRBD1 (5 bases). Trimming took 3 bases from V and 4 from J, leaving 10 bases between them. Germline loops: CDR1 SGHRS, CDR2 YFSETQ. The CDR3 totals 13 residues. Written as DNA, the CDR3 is TGCGCCAGCAGCTCCGTCGGGGGCACTGAAGCTTTCTTT. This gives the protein CASSSVGGTEAFF.

CDR3 bases: TGTGCAGCGGGGGGAAGGGCAGATACGCAGTATTTT. It specifies CAAGGRADTQYF. J is TRBJ2-3 and V is TRBV7-3, with 9 bases lining up with TRBD2. CDR3 length: 12 amino acids. Germline CDR1 and CDR2: SGHTA and FQGTGA.

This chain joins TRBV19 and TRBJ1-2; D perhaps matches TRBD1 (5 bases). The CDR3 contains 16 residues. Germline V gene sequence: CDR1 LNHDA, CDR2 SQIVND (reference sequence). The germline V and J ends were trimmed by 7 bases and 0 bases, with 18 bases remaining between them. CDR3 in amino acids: CASTPSQGNANYGYTF. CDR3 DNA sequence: TGTGCCAGTACCCCCTCCCAGGGAAACGCTAACTATGGCTACACCTTC.

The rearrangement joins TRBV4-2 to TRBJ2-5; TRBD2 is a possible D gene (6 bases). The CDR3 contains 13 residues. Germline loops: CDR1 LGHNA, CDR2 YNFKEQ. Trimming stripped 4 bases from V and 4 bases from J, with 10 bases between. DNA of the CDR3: TGTGCCAGCAGCCGAATCGGGGGAGAGACCCAGTACTTC. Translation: CASSRIGGETQYF.

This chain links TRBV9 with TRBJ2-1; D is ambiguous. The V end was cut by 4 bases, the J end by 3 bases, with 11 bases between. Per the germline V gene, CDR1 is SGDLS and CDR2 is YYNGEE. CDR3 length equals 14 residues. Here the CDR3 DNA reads TGTGCCAGCAGCCCGGTAAGCTTCTACAATGAGCAGTTCTTC. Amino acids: CASSPVSFYNEQFF.

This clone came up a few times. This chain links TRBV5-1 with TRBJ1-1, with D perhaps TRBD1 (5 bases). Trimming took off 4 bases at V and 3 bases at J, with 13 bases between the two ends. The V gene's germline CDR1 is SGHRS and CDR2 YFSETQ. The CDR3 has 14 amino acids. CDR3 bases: TGCGCCAGCAGCGAGGGACTTCCAGACACTGAAGCTTTCTTT. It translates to CASSEGLPDTEAFF.

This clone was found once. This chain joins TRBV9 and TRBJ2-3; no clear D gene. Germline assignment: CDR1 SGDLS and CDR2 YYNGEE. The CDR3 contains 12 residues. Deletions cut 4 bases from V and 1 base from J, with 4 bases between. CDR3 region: CASSSRTDTQYF. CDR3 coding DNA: TGTGCCAGCAGCTCTCGCACAGATACGCAGTATTTT.

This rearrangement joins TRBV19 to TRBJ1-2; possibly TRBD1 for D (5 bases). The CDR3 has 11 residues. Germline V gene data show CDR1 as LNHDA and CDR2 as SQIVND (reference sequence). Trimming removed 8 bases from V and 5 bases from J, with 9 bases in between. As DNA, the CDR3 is TGTGCCAGTTCTCGACAGTATGGCTACACCTTC. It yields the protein CASSRQYGYTF.

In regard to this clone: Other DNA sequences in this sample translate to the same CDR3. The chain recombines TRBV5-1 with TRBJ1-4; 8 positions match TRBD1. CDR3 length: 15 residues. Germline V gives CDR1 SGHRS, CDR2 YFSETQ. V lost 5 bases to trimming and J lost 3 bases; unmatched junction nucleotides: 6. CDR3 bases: TGCGCCAGCAGTTTAGGGACAGGCGCTAATGAAAAACTGTTTTTT. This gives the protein CASSLGTGANEKLFF.

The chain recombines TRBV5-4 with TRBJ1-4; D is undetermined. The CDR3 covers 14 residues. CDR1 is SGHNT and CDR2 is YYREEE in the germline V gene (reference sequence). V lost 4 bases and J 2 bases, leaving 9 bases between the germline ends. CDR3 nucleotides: TGTGCCAGCAGCGTTCCCGGGACTAATGAAAAACTGTTTTTT. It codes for CASSVPGTNEKLFF.

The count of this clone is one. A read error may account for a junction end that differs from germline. The CDR3 loop is CASSHSGARGEQYF. The CDR3 DNA sequence: TGTGCCAGCAGTCACTCCGGGGCGCGGGGCGAGCAGTACTTC. This chain links TRBV6-6 with TRBJ2-7; possible D gene TRBD2, 6 bases. CDR1 is MNHNY and CDR2 is SVGAGI in the germline V gene (reference sequence). This CDR3 has 14 residues.